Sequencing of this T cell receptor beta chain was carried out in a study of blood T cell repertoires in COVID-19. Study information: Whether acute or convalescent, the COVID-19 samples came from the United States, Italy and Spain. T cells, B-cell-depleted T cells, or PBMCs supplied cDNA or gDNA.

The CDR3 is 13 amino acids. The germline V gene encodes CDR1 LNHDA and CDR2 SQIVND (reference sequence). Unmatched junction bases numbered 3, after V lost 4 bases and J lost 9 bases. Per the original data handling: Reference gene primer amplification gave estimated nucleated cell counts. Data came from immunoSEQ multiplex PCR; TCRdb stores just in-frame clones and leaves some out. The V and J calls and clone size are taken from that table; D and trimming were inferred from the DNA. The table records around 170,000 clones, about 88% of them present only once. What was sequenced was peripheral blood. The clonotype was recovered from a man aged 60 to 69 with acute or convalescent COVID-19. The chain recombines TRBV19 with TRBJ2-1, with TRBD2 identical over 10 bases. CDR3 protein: CASSKVAGGEQFF. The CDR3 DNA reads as TGTGCCAGTAGTAAGGTAGCGGGAGGTGAGCAGTTCTTC.